This passage covers 15 T cell receptor beta chains from one sample sequenced in a study of shared clonotypes between healthy human individuals. Terminally differentiated effector memory CD45RA+ cells were left out of the naive CD8 fraction, which was CD45RO-negative and positively selected for CCR7. The table came from immunoSEQ multiplex PCR; TCRdb's copy has only in-frame clones and leaves some out. The sample includes some 1,900,000 clones, about 94% of them seen just once. Sample: naive CD8+ T cells sorted from blood. These receptor sequences come from a man aged 18-30 years in good health.

This chain uses TRBV11-2 with TRBJ2-1; 9 bases are shared with TRBD2. Germline lookup yields CDR1 SGHAT and CDR2 FQNNGV. The CDR3 extends over 16 amino acids. The junction had 9 bases not matched to a gene; V was cut back by 2 bases and J by 7 bases. This CDR3 is CASSLWAGGPGNEQFF. CDR3 bases: TGTGCCAGCAGCTTATGGGCGGGAGGGCCCGGTAATGAGCAGTTCTTC.

This rearrangement joins TRBV5-3 to TRBJ2-4; D is perhaps TRBD1 or TRBD2 (5 bases each). TRBV5-3 is an ORF; its function is uncertain. The CDR3 spans 16 residues. Trimming stripped 3 bases from V and 0 bases from J, with 13 bases between. This CDR3 is CARSSLGLAAKNIQYF. The DNA for the CDR3 is TGTGCCAGAAGCTCCCTGGGGCTAGCAGCCAAAAACATTCAGTACTTC.

V gene TRBV7-6 combines with J gene TRBJ2-5; 12 bases fit TRBD2. The CDR3 has 18 residues. Germline V gene sequence: CDR1 SGHVS, CDR2 FNYEAQ. V was pared by 2 bases and J by 4 bases, with 11 bases of the junction left unmatched. CDR3 loop: CASSLSTSGRVGGETQYF. CDR3 DNA sequence: TGTGCCAGCAGCTTATCGACTAGCGGGAGAGTGGGTGGAGAGACCCAGTACTTC.

V and J are TRBV14 and TRBJ1-1; D gene unclear. V lost 1 base, J lost 2 bases, and 17 bases lay in between. This CDR3 has 17 amino acids. CDR1 is SGHDN, CDR2 FVKESK, per germline. The CDR3 DNA is TGTGCCAGCAGCCAAGTTGTGACGCCTAACCTCAACACTGAAGCTTTCTTT. It encodes CASSQVVTPNLNTEAFF.

The rearrangement links TRBV27 to TRBJ2-3; the D is unclear. CDR3 length equals 17 residues. Trimming stripped 5 bases from V and 3 bases from J, with 21 bases between. The germline V gene encodes CDR1 MNHEY and CDR2 SMNVEV (reference sequence). The CDR3 spells CASSAYWSPIRTDTQYF. DNA of the CDR3: TGTGCCAGCAGTGCCTATTGGAGCCCTATTAGGACAGATACGCAGTATTTT.

This sequence joins TRBV2 and TRBJ2-3; 7 bases align to TRBD1. The CDR3 has 14 amino acids. V trimming: 7 bases; J trimming: 2 bases; junction bases outside the gene matches: 6. Germline V gives CDR1 SNHLY, CDR2 FYNNEI. The DNA for the CDR3 is TGTGCCAGCACCACGGGACAGACCACAGATACGCAGTATTTT. Protein product: CASTTGQTTDTQYF.

For this clone: Within the sample, other DNA sequences also encode this same CDR3. This rearrangement joins TRBV11-2 to TRBJ2-3, with D tentatively TRBD1 or TRBD2 (6 bases each). Germline V lookup: CDR1 SGHAT, CDR2 FQNNGV. The CDR3 is 15 residues long. The ends were cut back, 1 base at V and 1 base at J, with 9 bases in the middle. CDR3 protein: CASSLVGGGTDTQYF. DNA of the CDR3: TGTGCCAGCAGCTTAGTGGGGGGCGGCACAGATACGCAGTATTTT.

The CDR3 DNA reads TGTGCCAGCACCCCCAACGGGGGTTATTACGAGCAGTACTTC. Residues: CASTPNGGYYEQYF. J is TRBJ2-7 and V is TRBV28; possibly TRBD2 for D (6 bases). Deletions cut 7 bases from V and 4 bases from J, with 17 bases between. Germline loops: CDR1 MDHEN, CDR2 SYDVKM. The CDR3 runs to 14 residues.

V usage is TRBV6-5 and J usage is TRBJ2-7, with TRBD1 matching over 10 bases. Germline V lookup: CDR1 MNHEY, CDR2 SVGAGI. J lost 4 bases, V lost 5 bases, and 5 bases had no gene match. The CDR3 is 14 residues long. The CDR3 DNA reads TGTGCCAGCAGTGGGACGGGACAGGGGTACGAGCAGTACTTC. This translates into CASSGTGQGYEQYF.

The rearrangement links TRBV12-5 to TRBJ2-1, with 14 nucleotides matching TRBD2. The CDR3 covers 18 residues. The germline V gene encodes CDR1 LGHNT and CDR2 FRNRAP. The V segment lost 1 base and the J segment 0 bases; nucleotides outside the gene matches: 2. The chain's CDR3 is CASGLGLAGGSSYNEQFF. CDR3 bases: TGTGCTAGTGGTTTGGGACTAGCGGGGGGGAGCTCCTACAATGAGCAGTTCTTC.

A single count supports this clone. The chain has TRBV9 and TRBJ2-2; 8 bases are a match to TRBD1. CDR3 length: 17 amino acids. Germline CDR1 and CDR2: SGDLS and YYNGEE. V trimming: 4 bases; J trimming: 1 base; junction bases outside the gene matches: 9. As DNA, the CDR3 is TGTGCCAGCAGCCCTTTCCCAGGGGGCGGGAACACCGGGGAGCTGTTTTTT. This encodes CASSPFPGGGNTGELFF.

This sequence joins TRBV5-8 and TRBJ2-7; 9 bases map to TRBD1. There are 14 residues in the CDR3. J gave up 4 bases and V 2 bases, and 4 bases lay outside the gene matches. CDR1 and CDR2 from the germline V gene are SGHTS and YDEGEE. CDR3 loop: CASSLRTGVYEQYF. The CDR3 bases are TGTGCCAGCAGCTTAAGGACAGGGGTTTACGAGCAGTACTTC.

The rearrangement uses TRBV9 and TRBJ2-5, with TRBD2 matching over 12 bases. Germline loops: CDR1 SGDLS, CDR2 YYNGEE. The CDR3 loop spans 15 amino acids. The V gene end was trimmed by 5 bases and the J gene end by 5 bases; junction bases not matched to a gene: 7. The CDR3 spells CASSPTSGGPETQYF. Here the CDR3 DNA reads TGTGCCAGCAGTCCCACTAGCGGGGGGCCTGAGACCCAGTACTTC.

This sequence joins TRBV4-2 and TRBJ1-1; D remains unclear. The CDR3 has 15 residues. CDR1 and CDR2 from the germline V gene are LGHNA and YNFKEQ. V gave up 3 bases and J gave up 2 bases, with 13 bases separating them. CDR3 in amino acids: CASSHSPRSNTEAFF. The CDR3 bases are TGTGCCAGCAGCCATTCACCCCGGAGTAACACTGAAGCTTTCTTT.

This chain uses TRBV7-9 with TRBJ2-7; TRBD1 aligns across 10 bases. Germline V CDR1 and CDR2: SEHNR, FQNEAQ (reference sequence). This CDR3 has 15 amino acids. V lost 4 bases to trimming and J lost 4 bases; unmatched junction nucleotides: 7. DNA of the CDR3: TGTGCCAGCAGCTCCGGTGGACAGGGGGAATACGAGCAGTACTTC. Translated: CASSSGGQGEYEQYF.